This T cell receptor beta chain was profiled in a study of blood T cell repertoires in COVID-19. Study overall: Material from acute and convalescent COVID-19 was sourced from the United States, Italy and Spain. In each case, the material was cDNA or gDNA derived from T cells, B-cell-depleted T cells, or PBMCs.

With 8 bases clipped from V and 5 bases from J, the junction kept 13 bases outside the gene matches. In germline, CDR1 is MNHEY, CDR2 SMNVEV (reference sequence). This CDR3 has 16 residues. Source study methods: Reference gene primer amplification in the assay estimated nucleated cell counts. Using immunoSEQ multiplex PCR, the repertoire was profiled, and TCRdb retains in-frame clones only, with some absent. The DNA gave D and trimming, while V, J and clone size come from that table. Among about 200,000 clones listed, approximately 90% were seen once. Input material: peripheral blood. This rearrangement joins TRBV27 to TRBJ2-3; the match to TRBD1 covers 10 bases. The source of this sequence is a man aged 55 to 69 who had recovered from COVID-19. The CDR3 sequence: CASHLVGTGDRDTQYF. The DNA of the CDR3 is TGTGCCAGCCATCTGGTTGGGACAGGGGACCGAGATACGCAGTATTTT.